Sequencing of this TCR beta chain was carried out in a study of blood T cells in healthy people across ages. Study observations and caveats: TCR beta diversity was tightly associated with the proportion of naive T cells.

In this sample, this clonotype turned up a few times. Its antigen is not known. Since no conserved phenylalanine or tryptophan closes the CDR3, a read error is the likely cause. Researchers collected roughly 10 milliliters of peripheral blood from every single donor. Isolated PBMCs totaled at least 6 million in each sample. Germline V lookup: CDR1 SGHAT, CDR2 FQNNGV. This CDR3 contains 16 residues. V dropped 4 bases and J dropped 14; count of bases not matched to a gene: 13. Primed by a sample-barcoded 5' primer and a J-beta primer mix, a second PCR proceeded for roughly 7 to 11 cycles. TCRdb re-called the 5' RACE reads through MiXCR, storing one row per CDR3 protein. In the table there are about 1 million distinct CDR3 sequences, 25% of which are singletons. These data also featured in a second study, about T cells of mothers and their children.

This chain connects TRBV11-2 to TRBJ1-6; 11 nucleotides line up with TRBD1. The TCR was taken from a girl aged 2 to 9 in good health. Sequenced material: blood. CDR3 protein: CASSSYDRDRGTTLHL. DNA for the CDR3: TGTGCCAGCAGCTCCTACGACCGGGACAGGGGGACCACCCTCCACCTT.